This TCR beta chain is drawn from a study of shared clonotypes between healthy human individuals. The data were produced by immunoSEQ multiplex PCR, yet TCRdb's version contains in-frame clones alone and is incomplete. This table holds over a million clones, 95% to 99% found once. Donors, healthy HIV-negative adults, lacked recent acute infections or vaccinations. Notes on this clone: The antigen is undetermined.

Findings and limits, study-wide: On the whole, naive subsets had larger estimated richness than memory subsets had. Clonotype sharing among donors was expected to depend on sequencing depth.

V gave up 4 bases and J gave up 7 bases, with 17 bases separating them. CDR1 and CDR2 (germline): MNHEY, SMNVEV (reference sequence). This CDR3 has 15 residues. The specimen was naive CD4+ T cells sorted from blood. As to subset: CD45RA+ positively selected. The sequence came from a young man in good health. The chain uses TRBV27 and TRBJ2-1; D is possibly TRBD1 or TRBD2 (5 bases each). The DNA for the CDR3 is TGTGCCAGCAGTTACCTCTCGGGACGGACGAATGAGCAGTTCTTC. Amino acids: CASSYLSGRTNEQFF.